The rows below give T cell receptor beta chains drawn from one sample of a study of CD8 T cells in Susac syndrome. TCRdb redid the calling of the immunoSEQ multiplex PCR reads with MiXCR, one entry per CDR3 protein. The data contain some 190,000 distinct CDR3 sequences, 85% to 95% of them singletons. The specimen was CD4+ T cells from PBMCs. These receptors were obtained from a human donor in good health. CDR3s include the opening cysteine and the closing phenylalanine or tryptophan. A D gene is named only where the DNA matches it firmly. Only part of the rows carry a size: once, few, many, or a class if the clone is expanded.

D gene: -; J gene: TRBJ1-5; V gene: TRBV19; clone size: -; CDR3 protein: CASSSGAPSAQHF; CDR3 DNA: TGTGCCAGTAGTAGCGGGGCGCCCTCGGCCCAGCATTTT
D gene: -; J gene: TRBJ2-6; V gene: TRBV30; clone size: -; CDR3 protein: CAWSALGLTSGANVLTF; CDR3 DNA: TGTGCCTGGAGTGCTCTCGGACTGACCTCTGGGGCCAACGTCCTGACTTTC
D gene: TRBD1; J gene: TRBJ2-3; V gene: TRBV4-1; clone size: -; CDR3 protein: CASSQVLPGQGSTDTQYF; CDR3 DNA: TGCGCCAGCAGCCAAGTTCTCCCGGGACAGGGGAGCACAGATACGCAGTATTTT
D gene: -; J gene: TRBJ2-6; V gene: TRBV9; clone size: -; CDR3 protein: CASSVGQGSSGANVLTF; CDR3 DNA: TGTGCCAGCAGCGTGGGACAAGGAAGCTCTGGGGCCAACGTCCTGACTTTC
D gene: -; J gene: TRBJ2-7; V gene: TRBV2; clone size: -; CDR3 protein: CASSGFRFYEQYF; CDR3 DNA: TGTGCCAGCAGTGGATTCAGGTTCTACGAGCAGTACTTC
D gene: -; J gene: TRBJ2-4; V gene: TRBV20-1; clone size: -; CDR3 protein: CSARGQEIAKNIQYF; CDR3 DNA: TGCAGTGCTAGGGGACAAGAAATAGCCAAAAACATTCAGTACTTC
D gene: -; J gene: TRBJ2-4; V gene: TRBV19; clone size: -; CDR3 protein: CASLSVGAKNIQYF; CDR3 DNA: TGTGCCAGTCTTTCGGTGGGGGCCAAAAACATTCAGTACTTC
D gene: -; J gene: TRBJ2-1; V gene: TRBV7-8; clone size: -; CDR3 protein: CASSLPDSYNEQFF; CDR3 DNA: TGTGCCAGCAGCTTACCCGACAGCTACAATGAGCAGTTCTTC
D gene: -; J gene: TRBJ2-7; V gene: TRBV20-1; clone size: once; CDR3 protein: CSAIARGLDEQYF; CDR3 DNA: TGCAGTGCAATCGCTCGGGGTCTCGACGAGCAGTACTTC
D gene: -; J gene: TRBJ2-2; V gene: TRBV7-9; clone size: -; CDR3 protein: CASSDYNTGELFF; CDR3 DNA: TGTGCCAGCAGTGACTACAACACCGGGGAGCTGTTTTTT
D gene: -; J gene: TRBJ2-7; V gene: TRBV20-1; clone size: -; CDR3 protein: CSATRQGRSYEQYF; CDR3 DNA: TGCAGTGCGACTAGACAGGGTCGCTCCTACGAGCAGTACTTC
D gene: -; J gene: TRBJ2-7; V gene: TRBV5-6; clone size: -; CDR3 protein: CASSFAPQGYEQYF; CDR3 DNA: TGTGCCAGCAGCTTTGCGCCCCAGGGTTACGAGCAGTACTTC
D gene: TRBD1; J gene: TRBJ1-2; V gene: TRBV2; clone size: -; CDR3 protein: CLSTGQTYGYTF; CDR3 DNA: TGTTTAAGTACGGGACAGACGTATGGCTACACCTTC
D gene: TRBD1; J gene: TRBJ1-2; V gene: TRBV18; clone size: once; CDR3 protein: CASSQDRGTYGYTF; CDR3 DNA: TGTGCCAGCTCACAAGACAGGGGGACCTATGGCTACACCTTC
D gene: TRBD1; J gene: TRBJ2-1; V gene: TRBV7-9; clone size: once; CDR3 protein: CASSLGRGRTFEQFF; CDR3 DNA: TGTGCCAGCAGCTTGGGCAGGGGGCGCACATTTGAGCAGTTCTTC
D gene: -; J gene: TRBJ1-2; V gene: TRBV20-1; clone size: -; CDR3 protein: CSAAKGGGYTF; CDR3 DNA: TGCAGTGCCGCGAAAGGAGGGGGCTACACCTTC
D gene: -; J gene: TRBJ2-3; V gene: TRBV18; clone size: -; CDR3 protein: CASSPGDPTDTQYF; CDR3 DNA: TGTGCCAGCTCACCGGGGGACCCCACAGATACGCAGTATTTT
D gene: -; J gene: TRBJ2-7; V gene: TRBV12-3/TRBV12-4; clone size: -; CDR3 protein: CASTDEGYEQYF; CDR3 DNA: TGTGCCAGCACCGACGAGGGGTACGAGCAGTACTTC
D gene: -; J gene: TRBJ1-2; V gene: TRBV5-4; clone size: -; CDR3 protein: CASSPGVTSNYGYTF; CDR3 DNA: TGTGCCAGCAGCCCCGGGGTGACATCTAACTATGGCTACACCTTC
D gene: TRBD1; J gene: TRBJ1-1; V gene: TRBV6-5; clone size: -; CDR3 protein: CASSQNRDRRAFF; CDR3 DNA: TGTGCCAGCAGCCAAAATAGGGACAGGAGAGCTTTCTTT
D gene: -; J gene: TRBJ2-5; V gene: TRBV5-6; clone size: -; CDR3 protein: CASSLAGVDQETQYF; CDR3 DNA: TGTGCCAGCAGCTTGGCCGGCGTGGACCAAGAGACCCAGTACTTC
D gene: TRBD1; J gene: TRBJ2-1; V gene: TRBV2; clone size: -; CDR3 protein: CASSATTGYQQQFF; CDR3 DNA: TGTGCCAGCAGTGCTACGACAGGGTACCAACAGCAGTTCTTC
D gene: TRBD2; J gene: TRBJ2-1; V gene: TRBV20-1; clone size: -; CDR3 protein: CSARDSRLASNNEQFF; CDR3 DNA: TGCAGTGCTAGAGATTCGCGACTAGCTTCCAACAATGAGCAGTTCTTC
D gene: -; J gene: TRBJ2-1; V gene: TRBV30; clone size: once; CDR3 protein: CAWSARLYNEQFF; CDR3 DNA: TGTGCCTGGAGTGCGAGACTCTACAATGAGCAGTTCTTC
D gene: -; J gene: TRBJ2-7; V gene: TRBV27; clone size: -; CDR3 protein: CASSQRQDSSYEQYF; CDR3 DNA: TGTGCCAGCAGTCAACGACAGGACAGTTCCTACGAGCAGTACTTC
D gene: -; J gene: TRBJ1-5; V gene: TRBV19; clone size: -; CDR3 protein: CASRRELGGSPQHF; CDR3 DNA: TGTGCCAGTAGGAGGGAACTGGGAGGATCGCCCCAGCATTTT
D gene: -; J gene: TRBJ2-5; V gene: TRBV18; clone size: -; CDR3 protein: CASSPLDSLQETQYF; CDR3 DNA: TGTGCCAGCTCACCACTGGACAGCTTACAAGAGACCCAGTACTTC
D gene: -; J gene: TRBJ2-7; V gene: TRBV30; clone size: -; CDR3 protein: CAWIQGGGSYEQYF; CDR3 DNA: TGTGCCTGGATACAGGGAGGTGGGAGCTACGAGCAGTACTTC